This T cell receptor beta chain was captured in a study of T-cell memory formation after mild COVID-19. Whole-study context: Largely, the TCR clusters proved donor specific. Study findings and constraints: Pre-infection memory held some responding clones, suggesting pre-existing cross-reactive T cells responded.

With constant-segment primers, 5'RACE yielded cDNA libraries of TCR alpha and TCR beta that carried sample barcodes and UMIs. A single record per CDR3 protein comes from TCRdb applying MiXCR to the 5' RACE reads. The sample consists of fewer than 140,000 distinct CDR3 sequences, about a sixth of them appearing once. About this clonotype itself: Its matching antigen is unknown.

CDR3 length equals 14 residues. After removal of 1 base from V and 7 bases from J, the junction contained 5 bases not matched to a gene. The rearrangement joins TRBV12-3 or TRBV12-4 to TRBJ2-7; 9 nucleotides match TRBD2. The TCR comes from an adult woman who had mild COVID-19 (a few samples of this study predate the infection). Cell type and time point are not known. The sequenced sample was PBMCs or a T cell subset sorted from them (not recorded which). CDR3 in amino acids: CASSLVAGVGEQYF. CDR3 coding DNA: TGTGCCAGCAGTTTAGTAGCGGGAGTGGGGGAGCAGTACTTC.